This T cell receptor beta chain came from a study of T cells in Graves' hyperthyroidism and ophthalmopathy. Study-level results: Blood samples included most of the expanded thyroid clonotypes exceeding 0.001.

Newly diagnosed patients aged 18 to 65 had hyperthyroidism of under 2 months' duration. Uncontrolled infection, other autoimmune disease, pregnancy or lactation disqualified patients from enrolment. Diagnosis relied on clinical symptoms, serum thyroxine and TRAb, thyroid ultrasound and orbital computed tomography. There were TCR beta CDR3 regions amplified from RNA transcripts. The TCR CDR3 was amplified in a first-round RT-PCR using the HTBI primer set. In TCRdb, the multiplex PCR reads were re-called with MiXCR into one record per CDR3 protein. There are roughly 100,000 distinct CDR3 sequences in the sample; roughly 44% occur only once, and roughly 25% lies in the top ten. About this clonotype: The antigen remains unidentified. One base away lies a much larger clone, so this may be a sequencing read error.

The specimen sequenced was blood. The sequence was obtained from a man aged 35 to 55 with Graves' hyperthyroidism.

The CDR3 protein is CSATDKGPYGQYF. The CDR3 nucleotides are TGCAGTGCTACGGACAAGGGTCCTTACGGGCAGTACTTC. The V call is TRBV20-1, the J call TRBJ2-7; D might be TRBD1 (5 bases). From germline, CDR1 is DFQATT and CDR2 SNEGSKA (reference sequence). This CDR3 is 13 amino acids long.